This T cell receptor beta chain is from a study of beta chain features in type 1 diabetes. Findings and limits, study-wide: Within each of all four CD4+ subsets, Type 1 diabetes patients had TCRB CDR3s that were moderately but significantly shorter. The VDJ junctions of type 1 diabetes patients carried fewer insertions and more deletions.

Concerning this clone itself: Its antigen is unidentified.

This CDR3 is built from 13 residues. Germline V gene sequence: CDR1 SEHNR, CDR2 FQNEAQ (reference sequence). Trimming left V 6 bases short and J 4 bases short, with 12 bases between. Reverse transcribing all isolated RNA meant expressed TCRB transcripts were sequenced. Reads from naive, central memory and regulatory T cell samples averaged around 4 million. Profiled with immunoSEQ multiplex PCR; TCRdb holds only in-frame clones, not every one. This table has 640,000 or so clones, roughly an eighth appearing once. The chain is built from TRBV7-9 and TRBJ1-2; D gene unclear. The sequenced sample was naive CD4+ T cells from blood. This TCR derives from a young man with type 1 diabetes. CDR3 residues: CASRQTDFYGYTF. CDR3 DNA sequence: TGTGCCAGCAGGCAGACTGATTTCTATGGCTACACCTTC.